This T cell receptor (beta chain) was captured by sequencing in a study of a mutant IDH1 vaccine in newly diagnosed glioma. Study results and limitations: Apparently, pseudoprogression bore no relation to changes among the top peripheral T cell clonotypes.

V lost 8 bases and J 6 bases, leaving 20 bases between the germline ends. The CDR3 is 14 residues long. The germline gives CDR1 ENHRY, CDR2 SYGVKD. Concerning this clone itself: Its target is not known.

As to time point: week 11, during vaccination. All doses held 300 ug of mutant IDH1 20-mer peptide, with topical imiquimod. Measured with immunoSEQ multiplex PCR; TCRdb has only the in-frame clones, and not every one. The sample holds around 25,000 clones, over 65% seen once. Sequencing used PBMCs, obtained from a glioma patient whose treatment included an IDH1 peptide vaccine. The receptor was isolated from a woman under 30 with glioma. The V call is TRBV10-3, the J call TRBJ2-7; TRBD1 or TRBD2 may be the D gene (5 bases each). The CDR3 DNA reads TGTGCCATCTCGCCCGGGGCAGGCTCTTTCGAGCAGTACTTC. Translated: CAISPGAGSFEQYF.